Presented here are 16 T cell receptor beta chains from one specimen sequenced in a study of patients and donors after allogeneic stem cell transplantation. TCRdb reprocessed the RT-PCR reads via MiXCR and lists one record per CDR3 protein. This table holds some 87,000 distinct CDR3 sequences, 45% to 50% found once. The sequencing sample was made of blood, either unsorted or a sorted T cell fraction (not recorded which). The receptors shown here come from a human donor who was either an allogeneic HSCT recipient or a stem cell or donor lymphocyte infusion donor (not recorded which). It is not recorded whose cells these are; they may come from a transplant donor.

The chain joins TRBV12-3 or TRBV12-4 to TRBJ1-1; 11 bases line up with TRBD1. The CDR3 consists of 14 residues. V gave up 3 bases and J gave up 8 bases; unmatched junction bases: 5. CDR3 nucleotides: TGTGCCAGCAGTTTCGGACAGGGGGCGCGAGAAGCTTTCTTT. Its translation: CASSFGQGAREAFF.

The chain couples TRBV12-3 or TRBV12-4 to TRBJ2-7; D call uncertain. The CDR3 is 13 amino acids. The germline V and J ends were trimmed by 1 base and 0 bases, with 4 bases remaining between them. For the CDR3, the DNA is TGTGCCAGCAGTTTAGGCGACTCCTACGAGCAGTACTTC. Protein product: CASSLGDSYEQYF.

This clonotype was counted a few times. The gene calls are TRBV6-2 or TRBV6-3 and TRBJ1-1; 7 bases are a match to TRBD1. Germline CDR1 reads MNHEY; CDR2 reads SVGEGT. This CDR3 has 15 amino acids. J gave up 0 bases and V 8 bases, and 9 bases lay outside the gene matches. This chain's CDR3 is CASCNRGELNTEAFF. The CDR3 DNA reads TGTGCCAGCTGCAACAGGGGAGAACTGAACACTGAAGCTTTCTTT.

This clonotype turned up a few times. The rearrangement joins TRBV12-3 or TRBV12-4 to TRBJ1-6; a possible D gene is TRBD1 (5 bases). The CDR3 extends over 13 amino acids. The V gene lost 4 bases and the J gene lost 13 bases, with 14 bases spanning the gap. The CDR3 loop reads CASSSPPGLPLHF. CDR3 DNA: TGTGCCAGCAGTTCCCCGCCGGGACTTCCCCTCCACTTT.

This clonotype has a handful of counts. V and J are TRBV4-1 and TRBJ1-4, with a tentative D call TRBD1 (5 bases). This CDR3 is built from 15 residues. Germline V CDR1 and CDR2: MGHRA, YSYEKL. The germline V and J ends were trimmed by 0 bases and 6 bases, with 11 bases remaining between them. DNA for the CDR3: TGCGCCAGCAGCCAAGATGTCGGGGGGGATGAAAAACTGTTTTTT. It codes for CASSQDVGGDEKLFF.

V is TRBV10-3 and J is TRBJ2-1; 7 positions agree with TRBD2. The CDR3 runs to 16 residues. Per germline, CDR1 ENHRY and CDR2 SYGVKD. Unmatched junction bases numbered 14, after V lost 4 bases and J lost 8 bases. The CDR3, as DNA: TGTGCCATCAGTGCACCGAGCGGGAACGGTAAGGATGAGCAGTTCTTC. As protein: CAISAPSGNGKDEQFF.

This sequence joins TRBV5-1 and TRBJ1-1, with TRBD1 matching 8 bases. CDR1 is SGHRS and CDR2 is YFSETQ in the germline V gene. CDR3 length equals 16 residues. V dropped 7 bases and J dropped 4; count of bases not matched to a gene: 15. CDR3 sequence reads: CASCPWTGMVGTEAFF. CDR3 in DNA: TGCGCCAGCTGCCCCTGGACAGGGATGGTCGGCACTGAAGCTTTCTTT.

The J gene is TRBJ2-7, the V gene TRBV3-1, with D possibly being TRBD1 or TRBD2 (5 bases each). The CDR3 has 15 amino acids. V gave up 4 bases and J gave up 0 bases, with 13 bases separating them. From germline, CDR1 is LGHDT and CDR2 YNNKEL (reference sequence). The CDR3 DNA sequence: TGTGCCAGCAGCCCTGCGTCCGGGGCCTCCTACGAGCAGTACTTC. Translation: CASSPASGASYEQYF.

This clonotype was seen a few times. The chain carries TRBV7-2 and TRBJ2-1; D gene unclear. V was cut by 6 bases and J by 8 bases, with 23 bases left in between. The CDR3 contains 16 residues. Germline V gene sequence: CDR1 SGHTA, CDR2 FQGNSA. The CDR3 here is CASSFIGKIIVDEQFF. The CDR3, as DNA: TGTGCCAGCAGTTTCATTGGGAAAATAATCGTCGATGAGCAGTTCTTC.

The chain is built from TRBV5-5 and TRBJ2-1; no clear D. This CDR3 is 14 amino acids long. Between the trimmed V and J ends, which lost 2 bases and 5 bases, there was a span of 11 bases. Germline CDR1 and CDR2: SGHKS and YYEKEE (reference sequence). This CDR3 is CASSFGNPDNEQFF. The CDR3 DNA is TGTGCCAGCAGCTTCGGTAATCCGGACAATGAGCAGTTCTTC.

This clonotype was observed a handful of times. The chain is built from TRBV20-1 and TRBJ1-2, with D possibly TRBD1 on 6 matching bases. Germline V lookup: CDR1 DFQATT, CDR2 SNEGSKA (reference sequence). This CDR3 is built from 16 residues. Trimming shortened V by 3 bases and J by 6 bases, and 23 bases separated the two germline ends. CDR3 nucleotides: TGCAGTGCTAGTATCCGCAGGGCACAGGGACGGGATGGCTACACCTTC. Its protein product is CSASIRRAQGRDGYTF.

This clonotype has just a few counts. The rearrangement uses TRBV29-1 and TRBJ1-3; 8 bases are shared with TRBD1. CDR1 and CDR2 from the germline V gene are SQVTM and ANQGSEA. V was clipped by 6 bases and J by 0 bases; unmatched bases: 4. The length of the CDR3 is 14 residues. The DNA of the CDR3 is TGCAGCGTGCCCGGACAGGGCTCTGGAAACACCATATATTTT. Residues: CSVPGQGSGNTIYF.

This clonotype was picked up a small number of times. The chain has TRBV3-1 and TRBJ1-5, with 9 bases matching TRBD1. CDR3 length equals 15 residues. Germline V gene data show CDR1 as LGHDT and CDR2 as YNNKEL (reference sequence). Unmatched junction bases numbered 8, after V lost 2 bases and J lost 9 bases. CDR3 sequence reads: CASSQTRDRVSPQHF. In DNA, the CDR3 is TGTGCCAGCAGCCAAACCCGGGACAGGGTTTCGCCCCAGCATTTT.

The chain is built from TRBV12-3 or TRBV12-4 and TRBJ1-1; D perhaps matches TRBD1 (6 bases). V shed 6 bases and J shed 0 bases, with 14 bases lying between them. The CDR3 totals 15 residues. The CDR3 nucleotides are TGTGCCAGCAGCCGGGCGGGGGGGCTGAACACTGAAGCTTTCTTT. The encoded protein is CASSRAGGLNTEAFF.

This rearrangement joins TRBV7-9 to TRBJ1-2; D is perhaps TRBD1 (6 bases). CDR3 size: 14 residues. The V gene's germline CDR1 is SEHNR and CDR2 FQNEAQ (reference sequence). Trimming shortened V by 8 bases and J by 3 bases, and 16 bases separated the two germline ends. The CDR3 sequence is CASWGARMDYGYTF. The DNA for the CDR3 is TGTGCCAGCTGGGGGGCGAGGATGGACTATGGCTACACCTTC. The variable domain in full, with the rest retrieved from reference TRBV7-9 and TRBJ1-2, is DTGVSQNPRHKITKRGQNVTFRCDPISEHNRLYWYRQTLGQGPEFLTYFQNEAQLEKSRLLSDRFSAERPKGSFSTLEIQRTEQGDSAMYLCASWGARMDYGYTFGSGTRLTVV.

The gene calls are TRBV4-1 and TRBJ1-4, with D maybe TRBD1 (5 bases). V lost 4 bases and J lost 8, with 17 bases in between. The CDR3 has 15 residues. The germline gives CDR1 MGHRA, CDR2 YSYEKL. CDR3 sequence (DNA): TGCGCCAGCAGCCCTTCTGCGGGGACGCGGGAAAAACTGTTTTTT. This translates into CASSPSAGTREKLFF.